This TCR beta chain stems from a study of early T cells in non-severe SARS-CoV-2 infection. The CDR3 contains 15 residues. Germline V gives CDR1 SGHNT, CDR2 YYREEE (reference sequence). Trimming removed 2 bases from V and 5 bases from J, with 16 bases in between. In this sample, this clonotype turned up many times. The TCR library protocol attached unique molecular identifiers to the individual cDNA molecules. A single record per CDR3 protein comes from TCRdb applying MiXCR to the 5' RACE reads. The data hold about 27,000 distinct CDR3 sequences, with over 2.5% observed a single time. The chain recombines TRBV5-4 with TRBJ2-5; the D call may be TRBD1 or TRBD2 (6 bases each). This TCR was sampled from an adult who was a healthcare worker with PCR-confirmed SARS-CoV-2 infection or an uninfected control (not recorded which). Material: whole blood. The CDR3 DNA follows: TGTGCCAGCAGCTTCCCAGGGGCGGGGATGGAGACCCAGTACTTC. This encodes CASSFPGAGMETQYF.